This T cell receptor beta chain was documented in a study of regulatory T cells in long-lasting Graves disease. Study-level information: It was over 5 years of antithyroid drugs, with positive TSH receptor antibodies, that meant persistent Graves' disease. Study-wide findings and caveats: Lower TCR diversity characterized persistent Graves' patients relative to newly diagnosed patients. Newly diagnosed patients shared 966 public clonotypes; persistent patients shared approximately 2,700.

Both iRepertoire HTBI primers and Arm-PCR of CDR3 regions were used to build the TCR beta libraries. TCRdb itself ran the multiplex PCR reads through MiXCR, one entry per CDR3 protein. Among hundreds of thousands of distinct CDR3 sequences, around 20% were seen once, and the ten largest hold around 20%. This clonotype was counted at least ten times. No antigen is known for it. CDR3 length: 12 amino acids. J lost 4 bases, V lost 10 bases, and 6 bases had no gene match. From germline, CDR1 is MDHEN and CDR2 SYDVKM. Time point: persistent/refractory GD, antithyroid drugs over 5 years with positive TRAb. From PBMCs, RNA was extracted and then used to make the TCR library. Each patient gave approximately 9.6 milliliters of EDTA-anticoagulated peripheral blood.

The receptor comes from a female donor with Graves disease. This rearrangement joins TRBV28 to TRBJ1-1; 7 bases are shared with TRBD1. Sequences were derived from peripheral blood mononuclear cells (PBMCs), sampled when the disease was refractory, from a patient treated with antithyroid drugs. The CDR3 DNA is TGTGCCACCAGGAGGGGGCTCACTGAAGCTTTCTTT. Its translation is CATRRGLTEAFF.